This T cell receptor (beta chain) stems from a study of Ad26.COV2.S vaccination and SARS-CoV-2 variants. Study in general: Ad26.COV2.S arm of COV1001 included the donor.

Trimming shortened V by 4 bases and J by 5 bases, and 8 bases separated the two germline ends. The CDR3 contains 13 residues. The germline CDR1 and CDR2 sequences are MRHNA and SNTAGT. TCRdb's table, derived via immunoSEQ multiplex PCR, lists solely in-frame clones and lacks some. This sample has around 270,000 clones, with roughly 87% found just once. Documented treatment: some 20 received Ad26.COV2.S at low or high dose, single or two shots; 5 received placebo; per-sample allocation not given. Samples analyzed were those drawn on day 63 after the first vaccine or placebo injection. The source material was peripheral blood, sampled in a trial of Ad26.COV2.S vaccine versus placebo. This clonotype originated in a person aged 18-65 years who received the Ad26.COV2.S COVID-19 vaccine or a placebo. The chain has TRBV6-4 and TRBJ2-2, with D tentatively TRBD1 (6 bases). The CDR3 sequence: CASSVTGTGELFF. CDR3 nucleotides: TGTGCCAGCAGTGTAACAGGGACCGGGGAGCTGTTTTTT.